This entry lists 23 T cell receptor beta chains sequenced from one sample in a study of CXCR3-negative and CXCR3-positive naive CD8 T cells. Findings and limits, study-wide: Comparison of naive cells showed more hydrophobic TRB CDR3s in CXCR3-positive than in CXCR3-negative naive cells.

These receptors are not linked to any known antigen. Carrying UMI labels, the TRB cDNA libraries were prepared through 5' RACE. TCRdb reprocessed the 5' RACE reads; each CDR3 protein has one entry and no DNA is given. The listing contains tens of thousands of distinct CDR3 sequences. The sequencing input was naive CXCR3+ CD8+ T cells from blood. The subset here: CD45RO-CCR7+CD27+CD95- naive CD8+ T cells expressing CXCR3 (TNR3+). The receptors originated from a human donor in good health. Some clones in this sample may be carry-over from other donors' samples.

The CDR3 is CASSLLTGGTGTLNTGELFF. This chain uses TRBV7-6 with TRBJ2-2; TCRdb's D call of TRBD1 is untestable without DNA. The CDR3 extends over 20 amino acids. Germline CDR1 SGHVS, CDR2 FNYEAQ.

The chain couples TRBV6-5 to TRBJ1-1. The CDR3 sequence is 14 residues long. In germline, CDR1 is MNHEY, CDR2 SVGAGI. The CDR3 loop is CASSYSGGDTEAFF.

CDR3 amino acids: CASSFYRGGGENIQYF. The rearrangement joins TRBV28 to TRBJ2-4; TCRdb names TRBD2, which stays unverified in the absence of DNA. The CDR3 extends over 16 amino acids. Looked up from germline, CDR1 is MDHEN and CDR2 is SYDVKM.

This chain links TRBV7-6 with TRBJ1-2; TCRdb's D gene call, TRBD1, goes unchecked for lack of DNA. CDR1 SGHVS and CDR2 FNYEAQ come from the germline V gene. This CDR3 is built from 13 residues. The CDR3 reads CASSAGQYYGYTF.

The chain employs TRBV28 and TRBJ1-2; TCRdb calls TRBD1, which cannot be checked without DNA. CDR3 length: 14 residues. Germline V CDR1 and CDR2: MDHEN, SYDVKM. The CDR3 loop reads CASSLDREDYGYTF.

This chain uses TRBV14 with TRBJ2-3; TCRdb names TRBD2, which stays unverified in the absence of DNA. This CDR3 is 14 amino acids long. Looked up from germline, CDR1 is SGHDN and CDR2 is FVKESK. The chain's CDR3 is CASSPSASTDTQYF.

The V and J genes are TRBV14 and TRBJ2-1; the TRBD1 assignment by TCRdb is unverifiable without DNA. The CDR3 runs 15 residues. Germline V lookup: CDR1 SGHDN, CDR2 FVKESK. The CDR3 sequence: CASSQSGRYYNEQFF.

CDR3 sequence: CASRDLAENSYNEQFF. The chain uses TRBV12-3 or TRBV12-4 and TRBJ2-1; there is no DNA to check the TCRdb D call of TRBD2. The CDR3 runs to 16 residues.

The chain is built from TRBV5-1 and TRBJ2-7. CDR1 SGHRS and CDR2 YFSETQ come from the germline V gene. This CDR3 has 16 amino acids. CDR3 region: CASSLTEILPSYEQYF.

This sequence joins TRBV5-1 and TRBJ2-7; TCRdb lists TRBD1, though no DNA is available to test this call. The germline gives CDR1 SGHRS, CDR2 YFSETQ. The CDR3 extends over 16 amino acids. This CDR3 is CASSLGETVFPDEQYF.

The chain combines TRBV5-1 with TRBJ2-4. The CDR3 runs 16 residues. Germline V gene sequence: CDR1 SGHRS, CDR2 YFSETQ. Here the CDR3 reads CASSDRPTLAKNIQYF.

The CDR3 protein is CASSSTPQGALYNEQFF. This rearrangement joins TRBV7-9 to TRBJ2-1; as DNA is missing, the TRBD1 call by TCRdb cannot be tested. This CDR3 has 17 amino acids. CDR1 is SEHNR and CDR2 is FQNEAQ in the germline V gene (reference sequence).

This CDR3 is CASSNGQGAFF. The chain recombines TRBV6-6 with TRBJ1-1; TCRdb's D call, TRBD1, is unchecked because there is no DNA. The germline CDR1 and CDR2 sequences are MNHNY and SVGAGI (reference sequence). The CDR3 is 11 residues long.

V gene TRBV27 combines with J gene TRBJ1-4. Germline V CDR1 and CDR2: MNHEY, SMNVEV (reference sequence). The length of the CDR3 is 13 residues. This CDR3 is CASSWGLNEKLFF.

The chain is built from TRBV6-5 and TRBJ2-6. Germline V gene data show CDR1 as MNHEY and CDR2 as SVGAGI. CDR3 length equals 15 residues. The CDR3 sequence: CASSYAAAGANVLTF.

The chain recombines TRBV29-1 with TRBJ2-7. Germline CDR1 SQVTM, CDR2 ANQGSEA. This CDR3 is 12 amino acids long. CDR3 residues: CSVLDRSYEQYF.

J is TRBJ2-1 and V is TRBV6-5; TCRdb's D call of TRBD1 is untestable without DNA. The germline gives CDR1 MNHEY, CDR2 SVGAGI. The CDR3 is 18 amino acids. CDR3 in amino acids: CASLKTFARDSPYNEQFF.

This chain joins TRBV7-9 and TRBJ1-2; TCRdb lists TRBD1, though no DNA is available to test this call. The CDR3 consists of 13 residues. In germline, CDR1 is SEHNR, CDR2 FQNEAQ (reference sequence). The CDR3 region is CASSPPGSEGYTF.

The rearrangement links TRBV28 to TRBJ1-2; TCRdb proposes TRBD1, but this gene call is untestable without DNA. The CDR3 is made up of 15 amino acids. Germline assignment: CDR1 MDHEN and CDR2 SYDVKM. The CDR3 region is CASSLTGTGGYGYTF.

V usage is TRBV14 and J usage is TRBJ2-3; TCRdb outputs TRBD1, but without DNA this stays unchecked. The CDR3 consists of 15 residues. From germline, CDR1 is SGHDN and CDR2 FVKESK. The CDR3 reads CASSPSQSPADTQYF.

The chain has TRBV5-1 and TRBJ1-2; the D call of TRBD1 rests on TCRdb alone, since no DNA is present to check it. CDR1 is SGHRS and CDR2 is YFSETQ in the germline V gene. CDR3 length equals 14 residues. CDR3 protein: CASSLEGADYGYTF.

The CDR3 here is CSASRAGEEYNEQFF. This chain connects TRBV20-1 to TRBJ2-1; there is no DNA to check the TCRdb D call of TRBD1. The germline gives CDR1 DFQATT, CDR2 SNEGSKA (reference sequence). CDR3 length: 15 residues.

The CDR3 here is CASSLAPGYYEQYF. This rearrangement joins TRBV7-2 to TRBJ2-7. The CDR3 consists of 14 residues. Germline assignment: CDR1 SGHTA and CDR2 FQGNSA. The full variable domain, completed using reference TRBV7-2 and TRBJ2-7, is GAGVSQSPSNKVTEKGKDVELRCDPISGHTALYWYRQSLGQGLEFLIYFQGNSAPDKSGLPSDRFSAERTGGSVSTLTIQRTQQEDSAVYLCASSLAPGYYEQYFGPGTRLTVT.